This T cell receptor beta chain was retrieved from a study of CXCR3-negative and CXCR3-positive naive CD8 T cells. Turning to this clonotype: Its antigen remains unidentified.

5' RACE that incorporated UMI labels was used to prepare the TRB cDNA libraries. TCRdb re-called the 5' RACE reads and gives one entry per CDR3 protein, without DNA. Its table lists some 150,000 distinct CDR3 sequences. Study-wide results and limits: When CXCR3-positive naive cells were set against CXCR3-negative naive cells, the former had more hydrophobic TRB CDR3s.

The receptor was isolated from a human donor in good health. Some clones in this sample may be carry-over from other donors' samples. Sequences were obtained from naive CXCR3+ CD8+ T cells from blood. Subset meaning: CD45RO-CCR7+CD27+CD95- naive CD8+ T cells expressing CXCR3 (TNR3+).

CDR3 loop: CASSQLTGPGDYGYTF. The chain employs TRBV4-1 and TRBJ1-2; TCRdb indicates TRBD1, and absent DNA this call remains unverified. The V gene's germline CDR1 is MGHRA and CDR2 YSYEKL. The CDR3 contains 16 residues.